This TCR beta chain was sequenced during a study of Graves' ophthalmopathy and Graves' hyperthyroidism. Notes on the study in general: Ophthalmopathy progression was predicted with 70% to 71% sensitivity and roughly 79% specificity.

This clonotype occurred a few times. Its antigen is not known. At one of its ends the junction is not consistent with the germline gene, which may arise from a read error. For repertoire sequencing, the TCR beta CDR3 regions were amplified from RNA transcripts. RT-PCR was first run with HTBI primers, then multiplex PCR in a second round. TCRdb ran MiXCR on the multiplex PCR reads and lists one entry per CDR3 protein. The repertoire holds hundreds of thousands of distinct CDR3 sequences, with roughly 21% as singletons. Germline V lookup: CDR1 SQVTM, CDR2 ANQGSEA. The CDR3 is 12 amino acids. The clonotype was recovered from a young woman with stable Graves' hyperthyroidism. The chain is built from TRBV29-1 and TRBJ1-1; TRBD1 agrees at 7 bases. The specimen was peripheral blood. The CDR3 is CSVVGDRAEACF. CDR3 bases: TGCAGCGTTGTGGGTGACAGGGCTGAAGCTTGCTTT.